These T cell receptor beta chains were read from a single sample in a study of blood T cell repertoires in COVID-19. Sequencing used immunoSEQ multiplex PCR; TCRdb keeps in-frame clones, though not all of them. The table lists about 280,000 clones, approximately 78% of them singletons. Sequences were obtained from PBMCs or T cells enriched from blood (not recorded which). The receptors were gathered from a man in his forties who had been exposed to COVID-19. Both conserved end residues are part of each CDR3. D genes are given only for firm matches. For some rows the clone size is stated as once, few or many, or as a class when expanded; others skip it.

cdr3_nt: TGTGCCAGCAGGGACCGGGACATCCTCCGCTACACCTTC
cdr3_aa: CASRDRDILRYTF
d_call: .
j_call: TRBJ1-2
v_call: TRBV2
clone_size: .

cdr3_nt: TGTGCCAGCAGACAGGGATCAAATCCACCCCTCCACTTT
cdr3_aa: CASRQGSNPPLHF
d_call: .
j_call: TRBJ1-6
v_call: TRBV6-6
clone_size: few

cdr3_nt: TGTGCCAGCAGCCAAGATCCACGGGAAAATGAAAAACTGTTTTTT
cdr3_aa: CASSQDPRENEKLFF
d_call: .
j_call: TRBJ1-4
v_call: TRBV3-1/TRBV3-2
clone_size: .

cdr3_nt: TGTGCCAGTAAACCTACGGGACAGGGTAATTATGGCTACACCTTC
cdr3_aa: CASKPTGQGNYGYTF
d_call: TRBD1
j_call: TRBJ1-2
v_call: TRBV19
clone_size: .

cdr3_nt: TGCAGCGTCGCACTCTCCTACGAGCAGTACTTC
cdr3_aa: CSVALSYEQYF
d_call: .
j_call: TRBJ2-7
v_call: TRBV29-1
clone_size: .

cdr3_nt: TGTGCCAGCAGTAAATCGGGGATGAACACCGGGGAGCTGTTTTTT
cdr3_aa: CASSKSGMNTGELFF
d_call: .
j_call: TRBJ2-2
v_call: TRBV5-4
clone_size: .

cdr3_nt: TGTGCCAGCCTGGTGAGCCCTAGCTCCTACAATGAGCAGTTCTTC
cdr3_aa: CASLVSPSSYNEQFF
d_call: .
j_call: TRBJ2-1
v_call: TRBV27
clone_size: .

cdr3_nt: TGTGCCACCAGCAGAGGAGGGGGTGGGGGAGAGCAGTTCTTC
cdr3_aa: CATSRGGGGGEQFF
d_call: .
j_call: TRBJ2-1
v_call: TRBV15
clone_size: .

cdr3_nt: TGTGCCAGCAGTTTATTCCCTAGTTTTGCCCCGAGCGGCCTCAGGGGGACAGAGACCCAGTACTTC
cdr3_aa: CASSLFPSFAPSGLRGTETQYF
d_call: TRBD1
j_call: TRBJ2-5
v_call: TRBV28
clone_size: .

cdr3_nt: TGTGCCAGTAGTATACTCCAGGGTAGGCCTGAAGCTTTCTTT
cdr3_aa: CASSILQGRPEAFF
d_call: .
j_call: TRBJ1-1
v_call: TRBV19
clone_size: few

cdr3_nt: TGTGCCAGCAGCTTAGGGGGGACAGCGCGTAATGAAAAACTGTTTTTT
cdr3_aa: CASSLGGTARNEKLFF
d_call: TRBD1
j_call: TRBJ1-4
v_call: TRBV7-2
clone_size: once

cdr3_nt: TGTGCCAGCACGGCTTGGGGGGGCACTGAAGCTTTCTTT
cdr3_aa: CASTAWGGTEAFF
d_call: .
j_call: TRBJ1-1
v_call: TRBV2
clone_size: .

cdr3_nt: TGTGCCAGCAGTGAAGAGGGGTTGTTTGGGCCCCGGAATGAAAAACTGTTTTTT
cdr3_aa: CASSEEGLFGPRNEKLFF
d_call: .
j_call: TRBJ1-4
v_call: TRBV6-1
clone_size: once

cdr3_nt: TGTGCTAGTGGTTTGGTACAATCTTGGGGGGGCCAAGAGACCCAGTACTTC
cdr3_aa: CASGLVQSWGGQETQYF
d_call: TRBD2
j_call: TRBJ2-5
v_call: TRBV12-5
clone_size: .

cdr3_nt: TGTGCCATCCAATGGGGGCCCCAGGTAACAGATACGCAGTATTTT
cdr3_aa: CAIQWGPQVTDTQYF
d_call: .
j_call: TRBJ2-3
v_call: TRBV10-3
clone_size: .

cdr3_nt: TGTGCCAGCAGCGTAGCTCTCGCGGGGCTTAGGGGCAATGAGCAGTTCTTC
cdr3_aa: CASSVALAGLRGNEQFF
d_call: .
j_call: TRBJ2-1
v_call: TRBV9
clone_size: .